The clone carrying this T cell receptor (beta chain) was counted only a few times. Antigen unknown. The data originate from a study of human T cells and chemical hapten exposure. Study details: Weekly scalp doses of diphenylcyclopropenone were given to patients during the approximately 25-week study. Regarding the study as a whole: TCRs above 1 in 1000 frequency did not change with DPC sensitization.

CDR3 length equals 18 residues. Time point: patch test 2, 6 weeks after DPC sensitization. Treatment described: therapeutic diphenylcyclopropenone sensitization with weekly scalp DPC. It was the library that attached unique molecular identifiers to individual cDNA molecules. TCRdb reprocessed the RACE reads with MiXCR, giving one entry per CDR3 protein. The table has under 90,000 distinct CDR3 sequences, around 8.8% seen once. This clonotype was sampled from a woman aged 45 to 65 with alopecia areata. Some clones in this sample may be carry-over from other donors' samples. Here the sequenced sample was whole blood, taken in connection with sensitization to the hapten diphenylcyclopropenone (DPC). This chain uses TRBV21-1 with TRBJ1-3; whether TRBD1, the table's D call, matches the DNA was not checked. TRBV21-1 is described as a pseudogene. CDR3 region: CASSKERGRILSGNTIYF. The CDR3 DNA is TGTGCCAGCAGCAAAGAGAGGGGCAGAATCCTCTCTGGAAACACCATATATTTT.